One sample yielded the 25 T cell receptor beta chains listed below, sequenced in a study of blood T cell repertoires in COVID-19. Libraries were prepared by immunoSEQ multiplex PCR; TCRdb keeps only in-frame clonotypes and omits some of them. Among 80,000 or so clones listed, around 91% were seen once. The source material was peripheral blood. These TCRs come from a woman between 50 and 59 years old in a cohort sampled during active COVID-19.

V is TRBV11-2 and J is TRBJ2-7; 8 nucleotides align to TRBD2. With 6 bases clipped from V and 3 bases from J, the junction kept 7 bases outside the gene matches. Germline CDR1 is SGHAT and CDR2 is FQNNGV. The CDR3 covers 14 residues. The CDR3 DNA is TGTGCCAGCAGGTCCATAGCGGGACTCTACGAGCAGTACTTC. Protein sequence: CASRSIAGLYEQYF.

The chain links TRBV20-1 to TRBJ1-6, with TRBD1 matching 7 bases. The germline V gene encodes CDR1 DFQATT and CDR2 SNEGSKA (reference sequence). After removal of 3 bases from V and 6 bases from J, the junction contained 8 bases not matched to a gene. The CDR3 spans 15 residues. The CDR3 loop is CSASSLGQTNSPLHF. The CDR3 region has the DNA TGCAGTGCTAGTTCCCTGGGACAGACTAATTCACCCCTCCACTTT.

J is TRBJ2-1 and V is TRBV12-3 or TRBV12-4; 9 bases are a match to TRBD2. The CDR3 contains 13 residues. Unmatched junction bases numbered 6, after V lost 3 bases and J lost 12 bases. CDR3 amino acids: CASSLGLALGQFF. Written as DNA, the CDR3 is TGTGCCAGCAGTTTGGGACTAGCATTAGGGCAGTTCTTC.

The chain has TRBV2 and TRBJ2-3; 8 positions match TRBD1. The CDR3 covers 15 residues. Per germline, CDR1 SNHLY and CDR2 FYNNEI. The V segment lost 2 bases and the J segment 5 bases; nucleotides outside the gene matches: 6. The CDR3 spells CASSEWTGLGDTQYF. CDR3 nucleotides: TGTGCCAGCAGTGAATGGACAGGGTTAGGAGATACGCAGTATTTT.

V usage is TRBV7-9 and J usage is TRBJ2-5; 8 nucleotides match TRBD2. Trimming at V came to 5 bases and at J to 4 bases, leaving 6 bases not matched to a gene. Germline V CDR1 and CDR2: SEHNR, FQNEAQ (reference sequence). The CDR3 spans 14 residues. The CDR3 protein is CASSRGLGGETQYF. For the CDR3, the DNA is TGTGCCAGCAGCCGGGGACTAGGGGGAGAGACCCAGTACTTC.

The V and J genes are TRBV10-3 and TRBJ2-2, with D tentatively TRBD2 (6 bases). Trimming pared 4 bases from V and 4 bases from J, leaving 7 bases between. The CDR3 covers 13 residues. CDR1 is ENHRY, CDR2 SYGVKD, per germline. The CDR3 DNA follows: TGTGCCATCAGTGTGGGGGGCACCGGGGAGCTGTTTTTT. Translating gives CAISVGGTGELFF.

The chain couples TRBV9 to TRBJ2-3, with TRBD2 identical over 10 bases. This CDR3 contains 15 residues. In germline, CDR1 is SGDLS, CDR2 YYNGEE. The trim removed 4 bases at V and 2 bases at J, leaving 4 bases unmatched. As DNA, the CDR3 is TGTGCCAGCAGCACCACTAGCGGGACCACAGATACGCAGTATTTT. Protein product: CASSTTSGTTDTQYF.

DNA for the CDR3: TGTGCCAGCAGCTGGGACAGGGGGTTTACAGATACGCAGTATTTT. This translates into CASSWDRGFTDTQYF. The genes are TRBV13 and TRBJ2-3; 11 bases are a match to TRBD1. With V trimmed by 4 bases and J by 3 bases, 3 bases remained unmatched. The CDR3 is 15 residues long. Germline CDR1 and CDR2: PRHDT and FYEKMQ (reference sequence).

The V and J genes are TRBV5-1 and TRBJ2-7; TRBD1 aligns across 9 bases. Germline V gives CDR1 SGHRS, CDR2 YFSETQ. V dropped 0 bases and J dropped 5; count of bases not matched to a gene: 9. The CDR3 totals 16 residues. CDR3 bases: TGCGCCAGCAGCTTGGGGCCGGGACAGGGTATTAACGAGCAGTACTTC. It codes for CASSLGPGQGINEQYF.

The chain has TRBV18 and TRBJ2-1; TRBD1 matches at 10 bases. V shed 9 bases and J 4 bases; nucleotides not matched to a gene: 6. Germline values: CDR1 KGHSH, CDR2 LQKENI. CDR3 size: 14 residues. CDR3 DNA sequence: TGTGCCAGTTCGGACAGGGGGAATTACAATGAGCAGTTCTTC. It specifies CASSDRGNYNEQFF.

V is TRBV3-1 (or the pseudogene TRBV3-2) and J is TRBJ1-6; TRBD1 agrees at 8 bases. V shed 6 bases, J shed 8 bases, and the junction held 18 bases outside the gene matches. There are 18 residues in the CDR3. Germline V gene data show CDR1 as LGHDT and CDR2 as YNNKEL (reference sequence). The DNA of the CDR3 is TGTGCCAGCAGACACCTTGCCGCCGGGACAGGCTTATATTCACCCCTCCACTTT. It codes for CASRHLAAGTGLYSPLHF.

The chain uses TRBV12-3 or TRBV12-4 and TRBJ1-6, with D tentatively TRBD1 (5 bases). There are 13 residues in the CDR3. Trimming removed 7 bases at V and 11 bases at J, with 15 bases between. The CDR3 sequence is CASTPRGEAPLHF. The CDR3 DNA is TGTGCCAGCACCCCTCGGGGGGAAGCACCCCTCCACTTT.

The CDR3 reads CASSVTGSGANVLTF. For the CDR3, the DNA is TGTGCCAGCTCGGTGACTGGCTCTGGGGCCAACGTCCTGACTTTC. V gene TRBV18 combines with J gene TRBJ2-6; D is uncertain. CDR3 size: 15 residues. V shed 6 bases and J shed 0 bases, with 9 bases lying between them. CDR1 and CDR2 from the germline V gene are KGHSH and LQKENI.

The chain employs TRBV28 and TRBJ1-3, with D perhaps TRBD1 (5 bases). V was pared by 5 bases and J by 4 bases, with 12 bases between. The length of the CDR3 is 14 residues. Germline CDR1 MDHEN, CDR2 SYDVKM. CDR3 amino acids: CASSLQTGGNTIYF. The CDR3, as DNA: TGTGCCAGCAGTCTACAAACAGGAGGAAACACCATATATTTT.

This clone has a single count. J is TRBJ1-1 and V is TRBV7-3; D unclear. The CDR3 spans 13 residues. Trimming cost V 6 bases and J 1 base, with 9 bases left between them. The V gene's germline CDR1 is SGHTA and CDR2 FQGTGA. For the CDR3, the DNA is TGTGCCAGCAGTCTTTCCAGGAACACTGAAGCTTTCTTT. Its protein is CASSLSRNTEAFF.

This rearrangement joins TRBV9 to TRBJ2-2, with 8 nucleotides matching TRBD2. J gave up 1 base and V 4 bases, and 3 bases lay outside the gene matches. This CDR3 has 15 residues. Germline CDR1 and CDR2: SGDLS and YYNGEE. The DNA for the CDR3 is TGTGCCAGCAGCCCTACTAGCGGGAACACCGGGGAGCTGTTTTTT. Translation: CASSPTSGNTGELFF.

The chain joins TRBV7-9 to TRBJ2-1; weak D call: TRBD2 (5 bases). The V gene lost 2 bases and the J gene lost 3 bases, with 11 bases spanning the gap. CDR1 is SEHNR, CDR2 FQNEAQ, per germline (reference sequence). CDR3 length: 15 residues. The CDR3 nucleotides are TGTGCCAGCAGCTTATCGAGCGGTAACTACAATGAGCAGTTCTTC. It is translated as CASSLSSGNYNEQFF.

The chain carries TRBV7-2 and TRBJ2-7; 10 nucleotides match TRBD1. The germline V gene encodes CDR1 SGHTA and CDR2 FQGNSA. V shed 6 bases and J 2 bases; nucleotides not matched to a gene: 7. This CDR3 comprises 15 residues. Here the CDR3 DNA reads TGTGCCAGCAGTCGTACCGGGACAGGGGCCTACGAGCAGTACTTC. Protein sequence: CASSRTGTGAYEQYF.

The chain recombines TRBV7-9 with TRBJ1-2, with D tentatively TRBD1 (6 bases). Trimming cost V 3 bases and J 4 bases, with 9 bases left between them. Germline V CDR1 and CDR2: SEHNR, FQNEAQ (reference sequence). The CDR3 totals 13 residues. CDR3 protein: CASSFGQIYGYTF. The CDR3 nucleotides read TGTGCCAGCAGCTTTGGACAGATCTATGGCTACACCTTC.

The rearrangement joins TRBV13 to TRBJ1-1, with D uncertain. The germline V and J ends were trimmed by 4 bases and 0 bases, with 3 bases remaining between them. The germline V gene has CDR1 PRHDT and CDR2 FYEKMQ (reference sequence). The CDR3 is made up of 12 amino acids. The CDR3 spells CASSYMNTEAFF. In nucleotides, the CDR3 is TGTGCCAGCAGCTACATGAACACTGAAGCTTTCTTT.

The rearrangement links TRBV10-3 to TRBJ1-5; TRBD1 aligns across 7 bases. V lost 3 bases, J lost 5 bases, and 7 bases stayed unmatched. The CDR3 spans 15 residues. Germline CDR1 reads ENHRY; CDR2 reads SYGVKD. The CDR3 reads CAISELAGGDQPQHF. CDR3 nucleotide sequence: TGTGCCATCAGTGAATTGGCAGGGGGTGATCAGCCCCAGCATTTT.

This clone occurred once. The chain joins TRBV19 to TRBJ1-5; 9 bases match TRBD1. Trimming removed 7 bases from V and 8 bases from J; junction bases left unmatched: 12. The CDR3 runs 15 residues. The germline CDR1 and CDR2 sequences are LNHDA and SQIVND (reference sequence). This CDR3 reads CASKLETGGMEPQHF. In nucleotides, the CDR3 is TGTGCCAGTAAATTGGAGACAGGGGGAATGGAGCCCCAGCATTTT.

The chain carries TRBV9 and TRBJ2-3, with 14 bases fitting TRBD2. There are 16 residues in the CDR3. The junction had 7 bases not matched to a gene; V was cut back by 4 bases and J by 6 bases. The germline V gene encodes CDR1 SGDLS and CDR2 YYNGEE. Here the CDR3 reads CASSPHRTSGGDTQYF. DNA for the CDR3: TGTGCCAGCAGCCCACATAGGACTAGCGGGGGGGATACGCAGTATTTT.

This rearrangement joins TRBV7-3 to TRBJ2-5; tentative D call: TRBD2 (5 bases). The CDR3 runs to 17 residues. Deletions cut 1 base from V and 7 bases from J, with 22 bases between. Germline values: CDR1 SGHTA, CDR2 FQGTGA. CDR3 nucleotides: TGTGCCAGCAGCTTAAACCCCCTCGGAAGCGGTATGGGGACCCAGTACTTC. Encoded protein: CASSLNPLGSGMGTQYF. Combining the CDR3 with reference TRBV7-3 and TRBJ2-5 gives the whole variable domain GAGVSQTPSNKVTEKGKYVELRCDPISGHTALYWYRQSLGQGPEFLIYFQGTGAADDSGLPNDRFFAVRPEGSVSTLKIQRTERGDSAVYLCASSLNPLGSGMGTQYFGPGTRLLVL.

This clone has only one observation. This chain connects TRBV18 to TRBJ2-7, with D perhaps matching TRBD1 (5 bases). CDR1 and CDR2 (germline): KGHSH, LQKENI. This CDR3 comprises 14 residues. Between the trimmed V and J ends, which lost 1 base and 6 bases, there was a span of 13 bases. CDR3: CASSPRHQGGEQYF. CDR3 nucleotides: TGTGCCAGCTCACCACGCCACCAGGGTGGCGAGCAGTACTTC.